The T cell receptor (beta chain) under discussion was sequenced for a study of shared clonotypes between healthy human individuals. At the level of the study: The donor pool was made up of a couple of women and a few men aged 18 to 49.

The naive CD8 fraction comprised CD45RO-negative cells positively selected for CCR7 and excluded terminally differentiated effector memory CD45RA+ cells. J was trimmed by 9 bases and V by 2 bases; bases with no gene match: 12. This CDR3 spans 17 amino acids. Germline V gene sequence: CDR1 MGHRA, CDR2 YSYEKL. The protocol was immunoSEQ multiplex PCR, while the TCRdb copy is restricted to in-frame clones and leaves out a portion. The sample has 800,000 or so clones, 90% to 97% seen once. This TCR was recovered from a man aged 30 to 39 in good health. The chain couples TRBV4-1 to TRBJ2-1; 11 nucleotides align to TRBD2. Sequenced: naive CD8+ T cells sorted from blood. In DNA, the CDR3 is TGCGCCAGCAGCCAACGAGTAGCGGGAGGGCCTTCGGGTGAGCAGTTCTTC. This sequence encodes CASSQRVAGGPSGEQFF.